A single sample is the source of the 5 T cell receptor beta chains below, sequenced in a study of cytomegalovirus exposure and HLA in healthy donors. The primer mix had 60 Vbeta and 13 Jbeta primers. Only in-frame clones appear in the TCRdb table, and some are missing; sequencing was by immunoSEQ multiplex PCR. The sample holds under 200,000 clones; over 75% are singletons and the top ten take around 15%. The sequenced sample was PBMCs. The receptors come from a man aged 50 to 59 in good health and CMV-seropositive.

The CDR3 reads CASLAGGSKSYNEQFF. The CDR3 DNA is TGTGCCAGCCTAGCGGGGGGGTCAAAGTCCTACAATGAGCAGTTCTTC. This chain links TRBV19 with TRBJ2-1; 12 bases map to TRBD2. The J segment lost 1 base and the V segment lost 9 bases, leaving 7 bases of the junction unmatched. CDR3 length: 16 residues. The germline gives CDR1 LNHDA, CDR2 SQIVND (reference sequence).

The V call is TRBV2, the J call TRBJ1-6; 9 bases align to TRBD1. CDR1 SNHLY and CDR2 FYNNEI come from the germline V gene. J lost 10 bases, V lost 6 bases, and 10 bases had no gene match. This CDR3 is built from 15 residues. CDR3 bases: TGTGCCAGCAGGGACGGGACAGGGAGTACCTCACCCCTCCACTTT. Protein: CASRDGTGSTSPLHF.

CDR3 nucleotide sequence: TGTGCCAGCAGCTTAGACTTAGACAGGGGAACTGAAGCTTTCTTT. Translated, it gives CASSLDLDRGTEAFF. V usage is TRBV11-2 and J usage is TRBJ1-1; 8 positions match TRBD1. CDR1 is SGHAT, CDR2 FQNNGV, per germline. The CDR3 totals 15 residues. V lost 0 bases and J lost 5; bases outside the gene matches: 5.

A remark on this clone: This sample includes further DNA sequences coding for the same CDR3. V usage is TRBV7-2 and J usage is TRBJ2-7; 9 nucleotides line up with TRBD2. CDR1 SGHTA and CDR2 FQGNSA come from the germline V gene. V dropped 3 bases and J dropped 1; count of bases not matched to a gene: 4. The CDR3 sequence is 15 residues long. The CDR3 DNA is TGTGCCAGCAGCTTCTCTAGCGGGATTTCCTACGAGCAGTACTTC. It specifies CASSFSSGISYEQYF.

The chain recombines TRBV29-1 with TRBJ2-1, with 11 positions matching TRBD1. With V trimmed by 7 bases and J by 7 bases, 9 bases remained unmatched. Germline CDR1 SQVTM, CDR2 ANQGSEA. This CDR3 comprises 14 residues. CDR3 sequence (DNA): TGCAGCGGGGACAGGGGGGGAGTTAAAAATGAGCAGTTCTTC. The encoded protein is CSGDRGGVKNEQFF.